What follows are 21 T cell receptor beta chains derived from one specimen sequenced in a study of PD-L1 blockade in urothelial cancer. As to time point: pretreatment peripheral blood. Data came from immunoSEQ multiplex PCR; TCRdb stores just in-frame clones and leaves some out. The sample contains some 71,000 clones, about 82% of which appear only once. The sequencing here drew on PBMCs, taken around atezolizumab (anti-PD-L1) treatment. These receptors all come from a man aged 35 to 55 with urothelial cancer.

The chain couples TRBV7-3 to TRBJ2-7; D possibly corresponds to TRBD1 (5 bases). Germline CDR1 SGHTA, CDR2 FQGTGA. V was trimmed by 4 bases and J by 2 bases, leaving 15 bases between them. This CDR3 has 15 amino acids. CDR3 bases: TGTGCCAGCAGCTCTCAGGCAGGGCTTCCCTACGAGCAGTACTTC. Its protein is CASSSQAGLPYEQYF.

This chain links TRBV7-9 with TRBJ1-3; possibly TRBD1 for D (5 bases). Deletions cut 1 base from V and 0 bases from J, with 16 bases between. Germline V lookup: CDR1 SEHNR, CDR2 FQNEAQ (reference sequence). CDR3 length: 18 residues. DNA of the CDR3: TGTGCCAGCAGCTTAGTCCTTTCGACAGTTCTCTCTGGAAACACCATATATTTT. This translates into CASSLVLSTVLSGNTIYF.

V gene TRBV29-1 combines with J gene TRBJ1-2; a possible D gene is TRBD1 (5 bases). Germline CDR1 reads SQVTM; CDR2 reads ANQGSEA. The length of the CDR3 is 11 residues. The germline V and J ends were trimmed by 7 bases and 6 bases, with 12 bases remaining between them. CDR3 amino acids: CSGGSHNGYTF. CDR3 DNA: TGCAGCGGGGGCAGCCATAATGGCTACACCTTC.

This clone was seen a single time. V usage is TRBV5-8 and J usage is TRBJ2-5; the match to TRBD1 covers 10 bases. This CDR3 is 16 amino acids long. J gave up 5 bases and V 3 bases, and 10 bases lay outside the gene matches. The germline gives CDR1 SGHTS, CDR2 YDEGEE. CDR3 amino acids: CASSSTGTGVWETQYF. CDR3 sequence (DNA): TGTGCCAGCAGCTCGACCGGGACAGGGGTATGGGAGACCCAGTACTTC. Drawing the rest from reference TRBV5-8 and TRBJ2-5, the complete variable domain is EAGVTQSPTHLIKTRGQQATLRCSPISGHTSVYWYQQALGLGLQFLLWYDEGEERNRGNFPPRFSGRQFPNYSSELNVNALELEDSALYLCASSSTGTGVWETQYFGPGTRLLVL.

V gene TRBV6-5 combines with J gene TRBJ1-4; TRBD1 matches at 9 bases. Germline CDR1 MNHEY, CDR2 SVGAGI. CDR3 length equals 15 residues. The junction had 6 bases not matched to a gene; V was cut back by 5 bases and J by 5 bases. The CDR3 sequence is CASSRTGTGNEKLFF. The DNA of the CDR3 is TGTGCCAGCAGTCGAACCGGGACAGGGAATGAAAAACTGTTTTTT.

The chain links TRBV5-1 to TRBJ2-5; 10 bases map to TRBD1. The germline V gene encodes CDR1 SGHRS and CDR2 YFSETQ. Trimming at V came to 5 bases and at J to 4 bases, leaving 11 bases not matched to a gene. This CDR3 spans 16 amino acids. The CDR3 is CASRELGQGNGETQYF. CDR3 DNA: TGCGCCAGCAGAGAATTGGGACAGGGGAACGGAGAGACCCAGTACTTC.

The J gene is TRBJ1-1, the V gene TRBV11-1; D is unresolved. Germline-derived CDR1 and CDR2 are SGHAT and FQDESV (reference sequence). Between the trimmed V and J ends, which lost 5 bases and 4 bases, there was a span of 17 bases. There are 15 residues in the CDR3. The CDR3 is CASSIGRPGSTEAFF. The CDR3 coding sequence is TGTGCCAGCAGCATTGGACGCCCTGGGAGCACTGAAGCTTTCTTT.

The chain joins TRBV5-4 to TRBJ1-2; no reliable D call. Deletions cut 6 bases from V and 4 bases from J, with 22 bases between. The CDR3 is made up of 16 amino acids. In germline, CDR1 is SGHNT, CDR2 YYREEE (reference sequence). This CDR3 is CASTVLEQRNAYGYTF. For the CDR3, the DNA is TGTGCCAGCACCGTCCTGGAGCAACGCAATGCCTATGGCTACACCTTC.

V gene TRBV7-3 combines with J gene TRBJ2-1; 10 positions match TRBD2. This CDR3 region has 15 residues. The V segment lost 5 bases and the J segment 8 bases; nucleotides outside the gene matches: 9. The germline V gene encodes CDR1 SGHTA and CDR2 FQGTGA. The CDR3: CASSLRLAGVDEQFF. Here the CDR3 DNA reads TGTGCCAGCAGCCTACGGCTAGCGGGAGTCGATGAGCAGTTCTTC.

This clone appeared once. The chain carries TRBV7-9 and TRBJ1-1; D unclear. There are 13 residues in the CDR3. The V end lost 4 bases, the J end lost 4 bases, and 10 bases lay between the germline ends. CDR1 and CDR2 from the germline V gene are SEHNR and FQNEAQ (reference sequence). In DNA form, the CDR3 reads TGTGCCAGCAGCTCCGGGGTCGGCACTGAAGCTTTCTTT. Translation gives CASSSGVGTEAFF.

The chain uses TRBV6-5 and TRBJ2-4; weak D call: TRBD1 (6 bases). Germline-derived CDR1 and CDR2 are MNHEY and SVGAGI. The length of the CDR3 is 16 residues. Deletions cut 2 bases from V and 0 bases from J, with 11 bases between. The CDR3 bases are TGTGCCAGCAGTTACACGGTCAGGGGAGCCAAAAACATTCAGTACTTC. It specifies CASSYTVRGAKNIQYF.

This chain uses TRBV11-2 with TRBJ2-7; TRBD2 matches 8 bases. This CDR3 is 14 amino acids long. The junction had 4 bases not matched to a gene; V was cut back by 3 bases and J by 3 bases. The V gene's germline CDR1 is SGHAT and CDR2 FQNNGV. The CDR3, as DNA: TGTGCCAGCAGCTTCGGGGGGGTTCTCTACGAGCAGTACTTC. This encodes CASSFGGVLYEQYF. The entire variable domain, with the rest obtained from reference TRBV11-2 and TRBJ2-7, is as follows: EAGVAQSPRYKIIEKRQSVAFWCNPISGHATLYWYQQILGQGPKLLIQFQNNGVVDDSQLPKDRFSAERLKGVDSTLKIQPAKLEDSAVYLCASSFGGVLYEQYFGPGTRLTVT.

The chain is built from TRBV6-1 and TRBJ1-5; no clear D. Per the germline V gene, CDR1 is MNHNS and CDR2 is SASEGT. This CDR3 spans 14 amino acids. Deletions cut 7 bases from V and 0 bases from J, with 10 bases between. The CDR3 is CASTEGSSNQPQHF. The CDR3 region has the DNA TGTGCCAGCACCGAGGGCAGTAGCAATCAGCCCCAGCATTTT.

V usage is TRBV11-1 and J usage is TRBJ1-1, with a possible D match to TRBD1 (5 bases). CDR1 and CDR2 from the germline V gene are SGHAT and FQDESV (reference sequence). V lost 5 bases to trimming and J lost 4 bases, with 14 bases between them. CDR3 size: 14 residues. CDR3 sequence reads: CASSVSRGSTEAFF. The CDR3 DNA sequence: TGTGCCAGCAGCGTAAGTAGGGGAAGCACTGAAGCTTTCTTT.

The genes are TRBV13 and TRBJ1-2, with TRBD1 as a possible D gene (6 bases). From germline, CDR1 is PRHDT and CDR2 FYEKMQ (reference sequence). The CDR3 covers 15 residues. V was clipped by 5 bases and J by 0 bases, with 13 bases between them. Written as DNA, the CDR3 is TGTGCCAGCAGCCAAGGGGGTGATCCTAACTATGGCTACACCTTC. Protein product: CASSQGGDPNYGYTF.

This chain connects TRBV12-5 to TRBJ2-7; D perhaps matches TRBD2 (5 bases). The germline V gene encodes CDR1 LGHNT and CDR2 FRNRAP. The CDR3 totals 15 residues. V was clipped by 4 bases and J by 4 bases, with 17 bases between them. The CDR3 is CASGCPKLGRYEQYF. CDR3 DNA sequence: TGTGCTAGTGGTTGCCCCAAACTAGGGAGATACGAGCAGTACTTC.

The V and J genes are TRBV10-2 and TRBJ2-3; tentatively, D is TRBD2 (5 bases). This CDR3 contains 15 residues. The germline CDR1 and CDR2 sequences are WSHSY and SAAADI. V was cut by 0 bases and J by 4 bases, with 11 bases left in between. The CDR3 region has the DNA TGCGCCAGCAGTGAGTCTGCGGGCGTGGCAGATACGCAGTATTTT. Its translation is CASSESAGVADTQYF.

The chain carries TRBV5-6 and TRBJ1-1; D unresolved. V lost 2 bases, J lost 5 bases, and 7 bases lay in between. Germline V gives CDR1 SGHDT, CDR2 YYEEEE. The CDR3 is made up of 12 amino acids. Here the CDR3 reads CASSFPRTEAFF. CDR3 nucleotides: TGTGCCAGCAGCTTTCCCAGAACTGAAGCTTTCTTT.

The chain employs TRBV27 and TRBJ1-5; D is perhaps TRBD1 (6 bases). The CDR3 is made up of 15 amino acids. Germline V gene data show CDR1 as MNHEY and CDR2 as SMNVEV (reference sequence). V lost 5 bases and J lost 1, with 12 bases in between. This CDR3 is CASSKQGRSNQPQHF. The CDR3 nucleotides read TGTGCCAGCAGTAAACAGGGTAGAAGCAATCAGCCCCAGCATTTT.

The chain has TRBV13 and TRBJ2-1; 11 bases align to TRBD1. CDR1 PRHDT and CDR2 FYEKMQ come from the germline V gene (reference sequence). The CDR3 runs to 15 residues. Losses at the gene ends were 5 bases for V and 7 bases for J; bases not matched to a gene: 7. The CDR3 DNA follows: TGTGCCAGCAGCCCACGGGGACAGGGGGTGAATGAGCAGTTCTTC. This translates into CASSPRGQGVNEQFF.

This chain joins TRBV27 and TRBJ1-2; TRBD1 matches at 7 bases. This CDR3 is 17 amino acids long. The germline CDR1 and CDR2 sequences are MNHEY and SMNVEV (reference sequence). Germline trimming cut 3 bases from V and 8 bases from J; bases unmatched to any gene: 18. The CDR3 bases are TGTGCCAGCAGTTTTCAGCCTCGCGGGACAGCGTGGGGAGGCTACACCTTC. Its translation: CASSFQPRGTAWGGYTF.